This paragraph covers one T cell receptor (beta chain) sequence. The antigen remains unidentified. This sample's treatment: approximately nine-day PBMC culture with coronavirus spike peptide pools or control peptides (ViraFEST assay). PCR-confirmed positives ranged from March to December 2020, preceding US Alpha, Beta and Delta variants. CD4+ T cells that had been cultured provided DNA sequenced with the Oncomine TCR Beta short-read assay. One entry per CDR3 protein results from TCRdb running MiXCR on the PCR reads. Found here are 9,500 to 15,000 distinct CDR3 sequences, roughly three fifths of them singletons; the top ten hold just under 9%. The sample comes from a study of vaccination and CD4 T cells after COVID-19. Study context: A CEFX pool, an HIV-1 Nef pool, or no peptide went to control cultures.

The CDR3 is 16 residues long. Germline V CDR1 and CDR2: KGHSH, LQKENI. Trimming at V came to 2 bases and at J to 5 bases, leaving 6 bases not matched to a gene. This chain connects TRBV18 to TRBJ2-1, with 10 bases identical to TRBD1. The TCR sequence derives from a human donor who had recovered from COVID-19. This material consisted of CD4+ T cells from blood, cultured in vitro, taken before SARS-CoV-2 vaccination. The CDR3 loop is CASSPRGTGANNEQFF. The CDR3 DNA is TGTGCCAGCTCACCAAGAGGGACAGGGGCTAACAATGAGCAGTTCTTC.